The 3 T cell receptor beta chains below were found in one sample sequenced in a study of T cells in localized non-small cell lung cancer. Measured with immunoSEQ multiplex PCR; TCRdb has only the in-frame clones, and not every one. The sample has 15,000 or so clones, roughly 84% seen once. Here the sequenced sample was peripheral blood, taken before any cancer treatment. These TCRs come from a female donor over 55 with stage I squamous cell lung carcinoma.

This chain connects TRBV7-7 to TRBJ2-2; D is perhaps TRBD1 or TRBD2 (6 bases each). V was clipped by 2 bases and J by 4 bases, with 11 bases between them. CDR3 length: 15 amino acids. From germline, CDR1 is SSHAT and CDR2 FNYEAQ (reference sequence). CDR3: CASSLSGEATGELFF. The CDR3 DNA reads as TGTGCCAGCAGCTTATCAGGGGAGGCCACCGGGGAGCTGTTTTTT.

The sample holds a few counts of this clone. The chain has TRBV6-5 and TRBJ1-1; no reliable D call. Germline V gene lookup returns CDR1 MNHEY and CDR2 SVGAGI. This CDR3 contains 11 residues. V was trimmed by 4 bases and J by 10 bases, leaving 10 bases between them. CDR3 nucleotides: TGTGCCAGCAGTTCTCCGACCCTAGCTTTCTTT. Translated, it gives CASSSPTLAFF.

This chain connects TRBV14 to TRBJ2-1; D perhaps matches TRBD1 (6 bases). Germline V lookup: CDR1 SGHDN, CDR2 FVKESK. CDR3 length: 19 residues. The V end lost 0 bases, the J end lost 0 bases, and 18 bases lay between the germline ends. As DNA, the CDR3 is TGTGCCAGCAGCCAAGACGGGTTGGGACACTGGGCCTCCTACAATGAGCAGTTCTTC. It is translated as CASSQDGLGHWASYNEQFF.